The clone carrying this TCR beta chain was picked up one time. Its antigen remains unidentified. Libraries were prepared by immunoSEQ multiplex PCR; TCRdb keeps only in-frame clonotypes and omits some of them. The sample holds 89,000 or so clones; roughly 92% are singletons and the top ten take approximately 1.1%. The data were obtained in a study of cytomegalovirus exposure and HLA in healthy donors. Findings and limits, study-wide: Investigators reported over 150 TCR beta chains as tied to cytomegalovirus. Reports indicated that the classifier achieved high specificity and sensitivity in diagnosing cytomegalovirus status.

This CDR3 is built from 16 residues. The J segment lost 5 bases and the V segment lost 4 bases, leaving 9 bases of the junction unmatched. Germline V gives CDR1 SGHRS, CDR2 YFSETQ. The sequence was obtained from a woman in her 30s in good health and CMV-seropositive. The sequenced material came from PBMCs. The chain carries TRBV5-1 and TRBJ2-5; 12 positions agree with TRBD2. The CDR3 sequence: CASSPTGLAGFETQYF. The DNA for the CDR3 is TGCGCCAGCAGCCCCACAGGACTAGCGGGATTCGAGACCCAGTACTTC.